A selection of T cell receptor beta chains follows, all from one sample in a study of control samples from healthy donors and cancer patients. Repertoires were generated with immunoSEQ multiplex PCR, while TCRdb's copy carries only in-frame clones and drops some. The top ten clones hold approximately 14% of a sample with some 70,000 clones, more than 80% of them seen once. Sequencing was carried out using blood. The receptor source for this set is a man aged 55 to 70 in good health. Each CDR3 is given with its conserved first and last residue. A D gene is named only where the DNA matches it firmly. A clone size is listed for some rows: how often the clone was seen (once, few, many), or a class if it is expanded.

length | J | V | size | D | CDR3 | DNA
15 | TRBJ2-7 | TRBV7-3 | - | TRBD2 | CASSLDGRAPYEQYF | TGTGCCAGCAGCTTGGACGGGAGGGCCCCCTACGAGCAGTACTTC
16 | TRBJ2-7 | TRBV4-2 | - | - | CASSQLPEDHSYEQYF | TGTGCCAGCAGCCAACTCCCCGAGGACCACTCCTACGAGCAGTACTTC
12 | TRBJ2-3 | TRBV21-1 | - | - | CASRAVSDTQYF | TGTGCCAGCAGGGCCGTTTCAGATACGCAGTATTTT
19 | TRBJ1-3 | TRBV7-3 | - | - | CASSRQMPVYWCFGNTIYF | TGTGCCAGCAGCAGACAGATGCCGGTTTATTGGTGCTTTGGAAACACCATATATTTT
16 | TRBJ2-6 | TRBV2 | - | - | CASSKEGSSGANVLTF | TGTGCCAGCAGTAAAGAAGGGTCCTCTGGGGCCAACGTCCTGACTTTC
15 | TRBJ2-1 | TRBV7-3 | - | TRBD1 | CASRLQGSSYNEQFF | TGTGCCAGCAGGTTACAGGGGTCTTCCTACAATGAGCAGTTCTTC
17 | TRBJ2-1 | TRBV7-6 | - | - | CASSQSGAGGAYNEQFF | TGTGCCAGCAGCCAAAGTGGGGCCGGCGGAGCATACAATGAGCAGTTCTTC
16 | TRBJ2-1 | TRBV18 | - | TRBD2 | CASSPGLAGGGNEQFF | TGTGCCAGCTCACCAGGACTAGCGGGAGGGGGCAATGAGCAGTTCTTC
13 | TRBJ1-2 | TRBV7-9 | - | - | CASSPDSPYGYTF | TGTGCCAGCAGTCCAGATTCGCCCTATGGCTACACCTTC
20 | TRBJ2-5 | TRBV7-8 | - | TRBD2 | CASSWGAGTSGRPTLETQYF | TGTGCCAGCAGCTGGGGGGCGGGTACTAGCGGGAGGCCTACCTTAGAGACCCAGTACTTC
16 | TRBJ2-2 | TRBV9 | - | TRBD1 | CASSPTGTGLTGELFF | TGTGCCAGCAGCCCCACCGGGACAGGACTCACCGGGGAGCTGTTTTTT
14 | TRBJ2-5 | TRBV18 | few | TRBD2 | CASRELAEKETQYF | TGTGCCAGCAGGGAACTAGCGGAAAAAGAGACCCAGTACTTC
15 | TRBJ2-5 | TRBV9 | - | - | CASSVVQQLQETQYF | TGTGCCAGCAGCGTAGTTCAACAGCTCCAAGAGACCCAGTACTTC
16 | TRBJ2-3 | TRBV20-1 | - | TRBD2 | CSASSREGSITDTQYF | TGCAGTGCTAGTTCGCGGGAGGGCTCTATCACAGATACGCAGTATTTT
16 | TRBJ1-4 | TRBV7-2 | - | - | CASSFRGGQTNEKLFF | TGTGCCAGCAGCTTTCGTGGGGGGCAAACTAATGAAAAACTGTTTTTT
17 | TRBJ2-1 | TRBV24-1 | - | - | CATSDFGPGLHNNEQFF | TGTGCCACCAGTGATTTCGGGCCCGGGCTTCATAACAATGAGCAGTTCTTC
16 | TRBJ2-1 | TRBV9 | - | TRBD2 | CASSSRASGAYNEQFF | TGTGCCAGCAGCTCCCGAGCTAGCGGGGCCTACAATGAGCAGTTCTTC
14 | TRBJ2-5 | TRBV5-4 | few | - | CASSVRGDQETQYF | TGTGCCAGCAGCGTAAGGGGGGACCAAGAGACCCAGTACTTC
13 | TRBJ2-3 | TRBV7-9 | few | - | CASSFLAEPTQYF | TGTGCCAGCAGCTTTCTGGCTGAACCTACGCAGTATTTT
16 | TRBJ2-1 | TRBV7-8 | - | - | CASSLARDHLYNEQFF | TGTGCCAGCAGCTTAGCCCGGGACCACCTATACAATGAGCAGTTCTTC
16 | TRBJ2-3 | TRBV30 | once | TRBD2 | CAWLQVTSGSRHTQYF | TGTGCCTGGCTCCAAGTGACTAGCGGGAGTAGGCATACGCAGTATTTT
12 | TRBJ1-2 | TRBV18 | - | - | CASSPQGHGYTF | TGTGCCAGCTCACCACAGGGCCATGGCTACACCTTC
14 | TRBJ2-5 | TRBV5-1 | once | - | CASSFQTDQETQYF | TGCGCCAGCAGCTTTCAGACGGACCAAGAGACCCAGTACTTC
13 | TRBJ2-7 | TRBV30 | - | TRBD2 | CAWSPGLTYEQYF | TGTGCCTGGAGTCCGGGACTAACCTACGAGCAGTACTTC
12 | TRBJ2-7 | TRBV6-5 | - | - | CASRDGATKQYF | TGTGCCAGCAGGGACGGGGCTACGAAACAGTACTTC
18 | TRBJ2-3 | TRBV18 | once | TRBD2 | CASSYISEREGSTDTQYF | TGTGCCAGCTCATATATAAGCGAGCGGGAGGGGAGCACAGATACGCAGTATTTT
11 | TRBJ2-1 | TRBV20-1 | - | - | CSATLYNEQFF | TGCAGTGCCACGCTCTACAATGAGCAGTTCTTC
14 | TRBJ2-2 | TRBV6-6 | few | - | CASRGTENTGELFF | TGTGCCAGCCGGGGGACAGAGAACACCGGGGAGCTGTTTTTT
18 | TRBJ2-6 | TRBV11-1 | - | - | CASSLARSRAGGANVLTF | TGTGCCAGCAGCTTAGCTAGGTCCCGAGCGGGCGGGGCCAACGTCCTGACTTTC